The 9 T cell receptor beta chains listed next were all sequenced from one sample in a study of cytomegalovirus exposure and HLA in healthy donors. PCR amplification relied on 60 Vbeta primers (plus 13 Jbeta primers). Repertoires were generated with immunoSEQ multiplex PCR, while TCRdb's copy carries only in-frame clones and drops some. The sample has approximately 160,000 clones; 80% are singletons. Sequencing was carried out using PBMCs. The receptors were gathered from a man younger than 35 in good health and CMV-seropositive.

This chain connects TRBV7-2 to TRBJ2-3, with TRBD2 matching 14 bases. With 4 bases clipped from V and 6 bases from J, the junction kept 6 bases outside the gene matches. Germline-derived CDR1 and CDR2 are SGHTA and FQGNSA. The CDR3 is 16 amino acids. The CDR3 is CASSSTSGRAGDTQYF. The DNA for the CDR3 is TGTGCCAGCAGCTCGACTAGCGGGAGGGCCGGCGATACGCAGTATTTT. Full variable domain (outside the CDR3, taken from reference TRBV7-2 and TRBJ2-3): GAGVSQSPSNKVTEKGKDVELRCDPISGHTALYWYRQSLGQGLEFLIYFQGNSAPDKSGLPSDRFSAERTGGSVSTLTIQRTQQEDSAVYLCASSSTSGRAGDTQYFGPGTRLTVL.

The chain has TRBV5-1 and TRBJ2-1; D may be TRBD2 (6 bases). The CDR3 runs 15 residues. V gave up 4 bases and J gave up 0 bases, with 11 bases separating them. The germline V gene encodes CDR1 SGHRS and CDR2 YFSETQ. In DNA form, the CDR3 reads TGCGCCAGCAGCGAGGGAGGAATCTCCTACAATGAGCAGTTCTTC. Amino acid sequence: CASSEGGISYNEQFF.

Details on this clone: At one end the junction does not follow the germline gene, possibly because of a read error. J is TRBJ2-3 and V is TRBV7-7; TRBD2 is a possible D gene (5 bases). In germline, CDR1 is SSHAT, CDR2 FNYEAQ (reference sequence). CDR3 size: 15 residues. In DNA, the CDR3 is TGTGCTAGCAGCTCCACGGGCGGGAGCACAGATACGCAGTATTTT. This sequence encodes CASSSTGGSTDTQYF. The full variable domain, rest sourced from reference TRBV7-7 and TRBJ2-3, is GAGVSQSPRYKVTKRGQDVTLRCDPISSHATLYWYQQALGQGPEFLTYFNYEAQPDKSGLPSDRFSAERPEGSISTLTIQRTEQRDSAMYRCASSSTGGSTDTQYFGPGTRLTVL.

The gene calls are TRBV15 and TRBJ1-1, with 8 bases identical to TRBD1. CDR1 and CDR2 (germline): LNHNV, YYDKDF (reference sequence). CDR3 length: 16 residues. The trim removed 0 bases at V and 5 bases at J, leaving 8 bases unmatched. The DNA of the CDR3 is TGTGCCACCAGCAGAGATCGCGGACAGGGTAAGACTGAAGCTTTCTTT. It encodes CATSRDRGQGKTEAFF.

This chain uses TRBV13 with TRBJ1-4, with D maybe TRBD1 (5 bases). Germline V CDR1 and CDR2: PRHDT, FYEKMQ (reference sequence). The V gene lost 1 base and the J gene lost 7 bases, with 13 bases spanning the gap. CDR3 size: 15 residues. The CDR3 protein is CASSLAGDVSEKLFF. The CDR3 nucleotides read TGTGCCAGCAGCTTAGCGGGGGACGTGAGTGAAAAACTGTTTTTT.

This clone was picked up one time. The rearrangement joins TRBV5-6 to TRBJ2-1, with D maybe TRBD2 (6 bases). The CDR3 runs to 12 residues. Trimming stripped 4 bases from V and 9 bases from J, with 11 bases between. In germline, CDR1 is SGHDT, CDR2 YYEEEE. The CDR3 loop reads CASSRLDPEQFF. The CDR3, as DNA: TGTGCCAGCAGCCGACTAGATCCTGAGCAGTTCTTC. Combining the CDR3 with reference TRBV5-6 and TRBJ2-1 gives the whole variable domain DAGVTQSPTHLIKTRGQQVTLRCSPKSGHDTVSWYQQALGQGPQFIFQYYEEEERQRGNFPDRFSGHQFPNYSSELNVNALLLGDSALYLCASSRLDPEQFFGPGTRLTVL.

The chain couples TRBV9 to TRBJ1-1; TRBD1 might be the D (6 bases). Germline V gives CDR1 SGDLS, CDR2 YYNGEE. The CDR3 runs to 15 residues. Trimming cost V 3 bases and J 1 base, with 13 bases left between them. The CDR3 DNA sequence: TGTGCCAGCAGCGCGCAGGGGATTGCGAACACTGAAGCTTTCTTT. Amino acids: CASSAQGIANTEAFF.

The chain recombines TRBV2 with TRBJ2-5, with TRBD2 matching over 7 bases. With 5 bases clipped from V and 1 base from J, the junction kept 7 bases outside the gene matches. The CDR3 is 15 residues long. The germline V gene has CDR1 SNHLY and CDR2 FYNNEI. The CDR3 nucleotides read TGTGCCAGCAGTCCTGGGGGGGGGATCCAAGAGACCCAGTACTTC. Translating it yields CASSPGGGIQETQYF.

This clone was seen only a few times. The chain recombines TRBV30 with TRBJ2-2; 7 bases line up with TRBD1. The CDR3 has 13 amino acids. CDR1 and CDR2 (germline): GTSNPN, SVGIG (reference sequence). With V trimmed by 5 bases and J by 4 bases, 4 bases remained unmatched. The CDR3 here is CAWETGATGELFF. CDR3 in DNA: TGTGCCTGGGAAACAGGGGCCACCGGGGAGCTGTTTTTT.